The 5 T cell receptor beta chains reported below all come from one sample, sequenced in a study of blood T cell repertoires in COVID-19. Method: immunoSEQ multiplex PCR; TCRdb's copy keeps in-frame clones and lacks some. The table includes more than 250,000 clones, about nine tenths detected once. Sequencing used peripheral blood. The receptors were gathered from a man aged 50-60 years with active or convalescent COVID-19.

Regarding this clone: This specimen includes other DNA sequences encoding the same CDR3. CDR3 sequence (DNA): TGCGCCAGCAGCTGGACTAGCGGGGGGGGCACAGATACGCAGTATTTT. This sequence encodes CASSWTSGGGTDTQYF. This rearrangement joins TRBV5-1 to TRBJ2-3; 15 bases map to TRBD2. The CDR3 runs 16 residues. The germline CDR1 and CDR2 sequences are SGHRS and YFSETQ. The V segment lost 3 bases and the J segment 1 base; nucleotides outside the gene matches: 0.

The CDR3 DNA reads TGTGCCAGCAGGAGAGACAGGGGGGGCTATGGCTACACCTTC. Protein product: CASRRDRGGYGYTF. V gene TRBV6-5 combines with J gene TRBJ1-2, with 9 nucleotides matching TRBD1. From germline, CDR1 is MNHEY and CDR2 SVGAGI. With V trimmed by 6 bases and J by 4 bases, 6 bases remained unmatched. The CDR3 spans 14 residues.

This clone was detected only a few times. CDR3 nucleotide sequence: TGTGCCTGGAGTTTACAGGATAATTCACCCCTCCACTTT. Protein product: CAWSLQDNSPLHF. The chain uses TRBV30 and TRBJ1-6; possible D gene TRBD1, 5 bases. Trimming cost V 2 bases and J 5 bases, with 7 bases left between them. This CDR3 spans 13 amino acids. Germline values: CDR1 GTSNPN, CDR2 SVGIG (reference sequence).

This clone has more than one count but fewer than ten. In the same sample, other DNA sequences code for this CDR3. J is TRBJ2-5 and V is TRBV15; possibly TRBD2 for D (5 bases). The CDR3 has 13 residues. In germline, CDR1 is LNHNV, CDR2 YYDKDF (reference sequence). Trimming pared 1 base from V and 2 bases from J, leaving 5 bases between. CDR3 region: CATSRAGQETQYF. In DNA form, the CDR3 reads TGTGCCACCAGCAGAGCGGGGCAAGAGACCCAGTACTTC.

Of note for this clone: Different DNA sequences within this sample yield the same CDR3. The J gene is TRBJ1-5, the V gene TRBV9; D might be TRBD1 (5 bases). The CDR3 extends over 14 amino acids. Trimming cost V 10 bases and J 5 bases, with 19 bases left between them. Germline CDR1 is SGDLS and CDR2 is YYNGEE. CDR3 residues: CARRGGGAHQPQHF. The CDR3 DNA reads as TGTGCCCGCCGCGGGGGGGGTGCGCATCAGCCCCAGCATTTT.